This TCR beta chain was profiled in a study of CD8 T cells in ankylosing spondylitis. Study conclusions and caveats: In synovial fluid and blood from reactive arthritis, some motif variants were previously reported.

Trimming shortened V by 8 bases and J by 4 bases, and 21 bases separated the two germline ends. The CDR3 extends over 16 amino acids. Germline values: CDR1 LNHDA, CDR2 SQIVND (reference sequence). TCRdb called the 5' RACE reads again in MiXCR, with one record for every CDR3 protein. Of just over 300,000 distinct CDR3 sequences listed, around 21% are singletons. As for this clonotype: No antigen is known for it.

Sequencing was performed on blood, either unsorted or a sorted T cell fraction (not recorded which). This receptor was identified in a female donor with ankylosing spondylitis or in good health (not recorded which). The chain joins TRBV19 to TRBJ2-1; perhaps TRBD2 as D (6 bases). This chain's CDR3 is CASSARGYRQYNEQFF. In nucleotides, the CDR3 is TGTGCCAGTTCCGCCCGGGGGTACAGACAATACAATGAGCAGTTCTTC.